This T cell receptor beta chain was profiled in a study of cytomegalovirus exposure and HLA in healthy donors. Per the germline V gene, CDR1 is LNHNV and CDR2 is YYDKDF (reference sequence). The CDR3 is 13 residues long. V was clipped by 5 bases and J by 5 bases, with 12 bases between them. The PCR ran on 60 Vbeta and 13 Jbeta primers. TCRdb keeps only in-frame clones here, not all; method: immunoSEQ multiplex PCR. Of 150,000 to 200,000 clones detected, 60% to 80% appear once; the ten largest clones hold roughly 3%. Material: PBMCs. The sequence came from a female donor in good health and CMV-seronegative. This sequence joins TRBV15 and TRBJ2-5; a weak D match, TRBD2 (5 bases). CDR3 in DNA: TGTGCCACCAGCGACGGGGTCGAGGAGACCCAGTACTTC. It codes for CATSDGVEETQYF. The entire variable domain, with the rest obtained from reference TRBV15 and TRBJ2-5, is as follows: DAMVIQNPRYQVTQFGKPVTLSCSQTLNHNVMYWYQQKSSQAPKLLFHYYDKDFNNEADTPDNFQSRRPNTSFCFLDIRSPGLGDTAMYLCATSDGVEETQYFGPGTRLLVL.